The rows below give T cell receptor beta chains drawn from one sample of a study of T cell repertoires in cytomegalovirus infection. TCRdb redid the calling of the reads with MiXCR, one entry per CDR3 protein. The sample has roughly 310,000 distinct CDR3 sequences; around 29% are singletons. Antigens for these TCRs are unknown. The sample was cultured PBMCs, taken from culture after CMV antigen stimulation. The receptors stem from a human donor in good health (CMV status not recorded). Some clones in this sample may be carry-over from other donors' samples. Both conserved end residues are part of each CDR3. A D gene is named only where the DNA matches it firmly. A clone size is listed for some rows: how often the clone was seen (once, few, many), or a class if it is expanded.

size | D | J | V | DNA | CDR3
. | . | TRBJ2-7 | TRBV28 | TGTGCCAGCAGTTTTTCCGGGACCGGGGCGGGCTACGAGCAGTACTTC | CASSFSGTGAGYEQYF
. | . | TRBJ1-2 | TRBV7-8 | TGTGCCAGCAGCCGGGGGGTCGTGGACGGCTACACCTTC | CASSRGVVDGYTF
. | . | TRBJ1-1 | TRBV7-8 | TGTGCCAGCAGCGTCCAACTTCCGGGGGACCGGACTGAAGCTTTCTTT | CASSVQLPGDRTEAFF
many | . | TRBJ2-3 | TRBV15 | TGTGCCACCGGCTCAAGAAGCACAGATACGCAGTATTTT | CATGSRSTDTQYF
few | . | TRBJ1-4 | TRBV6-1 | TGTGCCAGCAGAAACAGGGAGGGCAGTGAAAAACTGTTTTTT | CASRNREGSEKLFF
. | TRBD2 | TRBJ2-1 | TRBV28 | TGTGCCAGCAGTCTTAGCGGGGTATACAATGAGCAGTTCTTC | CASSLSGVYNEQFF
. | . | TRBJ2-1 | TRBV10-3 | TGTGCCATCAGTGAGAGGGGGAGCGGGGCGCAGTTCTTC | CAISERGSGAQFF
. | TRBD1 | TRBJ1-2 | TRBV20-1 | TGCAGTGGGGACAGGAATAACTATGGCTACACCTTC | CSGDRNNYGYTF
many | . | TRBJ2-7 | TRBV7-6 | TGTGCCAGCAGCTTAGGGCCCGGGACCGCTGGGATCCACGAGCAGTACTTC | CASSLGPGTAGIHEQYF
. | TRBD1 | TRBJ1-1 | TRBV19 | TGTGCCAGTAGTACTGGACAGGGGGGTGAAGCTTTCTTT | CASSTGQGGEAFF
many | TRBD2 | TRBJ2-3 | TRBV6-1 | TGTGCCAGCAGTTCCATTCGGACTAGCGGGGGGGCCGGGACGCAGTATTTT | CASSSIRTSGGAGTQYF
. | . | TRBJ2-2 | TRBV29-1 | TGCAGCGTTGCTGGAAAAATAAACACCGGGGAGCTGTTTTTT | CSVAGKINTGELFF
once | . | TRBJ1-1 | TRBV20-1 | TGCAGTGCCCTCCTGGGCGGTATGAACACTGAAGCTTTCTTT | CSALLGGMNTEAFF
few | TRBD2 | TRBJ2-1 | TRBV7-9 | TGTGCCAGCAGCCGCGGGGGAGGGCGCGTGGGTGAGCAGTTCTTC | CASSRGGGRVGEQFF
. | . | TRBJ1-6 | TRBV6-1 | TGTGCCAGCAGCGGGACGGGACATGGGGCTAATTCACCCCTCCACTTT | CASSGTGHGANSPLHF
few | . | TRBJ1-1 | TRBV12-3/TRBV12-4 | TGTGCCAGCAGTCCTAAACAGGGAGGCACTGAAGCTTTCTTT | CASSPKQGGTEAFF
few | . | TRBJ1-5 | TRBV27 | TGTGCCAGCAGTCAGTACGCGGACAGAAATCAGCCCCAGCATTTT | CASSQYADRNQPQHF
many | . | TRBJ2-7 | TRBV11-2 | TGTGCCAGCAGCTTATCGACAGGCCTCTCCTACGAGCAGTACTTC | CASSLSTGLSYEQYF
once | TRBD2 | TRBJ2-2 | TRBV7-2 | TGTGCCAGCAGCTTAGCGTGGAGGGCAAGCGGGAGGGATCACGGGGAGCTGTTTTTT | CASSLAWRASGRDHGELFF
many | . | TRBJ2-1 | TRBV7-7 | TGTGCCAGCAGCCTCGGAGTGGGCAATGAGCAGTTCTTC | CASSLGVGNEQFF
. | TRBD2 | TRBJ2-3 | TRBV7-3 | TGTGCCAGCAGCCTTAGCGGGGGGCGCACAGATACGCAGTATTTT | CASSLSGGRTDTQYF
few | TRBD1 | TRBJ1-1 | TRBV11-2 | TGTGCCAGCAGCCGCACCGGGGACAGGGCTGAAGCTTTCTTT | CASSRTGDRAEAFF
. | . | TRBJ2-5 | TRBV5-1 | TGCGCCAGCAGCTTCCCCGGAATTGGCCAAGAGACCCAGTACTTC | CASSFPGIGQETQYF
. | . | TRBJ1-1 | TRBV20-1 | TGCAGTGCCCCCCCGATGGGGGGCGGCACTGAAGCTTTCTTT | CSAPPMGGGTEAFF
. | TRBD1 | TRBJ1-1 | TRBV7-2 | TGTGCCAGCAGCCCCCGGGGACAGGCTATCGAAGCTTTCTTT | CASSPRGQAIEAFF
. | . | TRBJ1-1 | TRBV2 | TGTGCCAGGGACACCTCGAACACTGAAGCTTTCTTT | CARDTSNTEAFF
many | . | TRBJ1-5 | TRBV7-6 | TGTGCCAGCAGCTTAGAGGGGAATGATCAGCCCCAGCATTTT | CASSLEGNDQPQHF
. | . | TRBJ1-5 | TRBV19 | TGTGCCAGTAGAAACAGGGATCAGCCCCAGCATTTT | CASRNRDQPQHF
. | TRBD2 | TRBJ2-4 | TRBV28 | TGTGCCAGCAGTTCTCGGAGGACTAGCGGGGAGAAAAACATTCAGTACTTC | CASSSRRTSGEKNIQYF